One and the same sample provided the 5 T cell receptor beta chains below, sequenced in a study of cytomegalovirus exposure and HLA in healthy donors. The PCR ran on 60 Vbeta and 13 Jbeta primers. TCRdb's table, derived via immunoSEQ multiplex PCR, lists solely in-frame clones and lacks some. This listing includes just over 60,000 clones. Specimen: PBMCs. All receptors come from a man aged 30 to 39 in good health and CMV-seropositive.

The J gene is TRBJ1-5, the V gene TRBV6-1, with 9 bases aligning to TRBD1. The CDR3 contains 16 residues. CDR1 and CDR2 (germline): MNHNS, SASEGT. Germline trimming cut 0 bases from V and 3 bases from J; bases unmatched to any gene: 3. CDR3 loop: CASSEAGTGTNQPQHF. The DNA of the CDR3 is TGTGCCAGCAGTGAAGCCGGGACAGGGACCAATCAGCCCCAGCATTTT.

The chain is built from TRBV6-5 and TRBJ2-7; TRBD2 aligns across 13 bases. The junction had 1 base not matched to a gene; V was cut back by 3 bases and J by 2 bases. This CDR3 is 15 amino acids long. The germline V gene has CDR1 MNHEY and CDR2 SVGAGI. CDR3 in DNA: TGTGCCAGCAGTTATGGGACTAGCGGGACCTACGAGCAGTACTTC. Its protein is CASSYGTSGTYEQYF.

J is TRBJ1-5 and V is TRBV6-1; TRBD1 might be the D (6 bases). The V gene's germline CDR1 is MNHNS and CDR2 SASEGT. The CDR3 loop spans 14 amino acids. V gave up 5 bases and J gave up 2 bases, with 10 bases separating them. CDR3 in DNA: TGTGCCAGCAGTATACAGGGTGGCAATCAGCCCCAGCATTTT. This sequence encodes CASSIQGGNQPQHF.

CDR3 sequence reads: CASSYTSGSYEQYF. CDR3 nucleotides: TGCGCCAGCAGCTACACTAGCGGGAGTTACGAGCAGTACTTC. The gene calls are TRBV5-1 and TRBJ2-7; 11 nucleotides align to TRBD2. The CDR3 loop spans 14 amino acids. Per the germline V gene, CDR1 is SGHRS and CDR2 is YFSETQ. Trimming at V came to 3 bases and at J to 4 bases, leaving 3 bases not matched to a gene.

This chain uses TRBV27 with TRBJ2-1; 8 nucleotides align to TRBD2. Looked up from germline, CDR1 is MNHEY and CDR2 is SMNVEV (reference sequence). The CDR3 has 16 amino acids. V dropped 5 bases and J dropped 1; count of bases not matched to a gene: 7. Written as DNA, the CDR3 is TGTGCCAGCAGTCAACTTAGCGGGACTTCCTACAATGAGCAGTTCTTC. Translating it yields CASSQLSGTSYNEQFF.